This T cell receptor (beta chain) came from a study of shared clonotypes between healthy human individuals. None of the donors, who were healthy HIV-negative adults, had recently had acute infections or vaccinations. Caucasian adults residing in Nashville, Tennessee made up all the donors. CD45RA-negative memory and CD45RA+ naive subsets were split from the CD4+ cells. The germline gives CDR1 SGHTA, CDR2 FQGNSA. The CDR3 loop spans 13 amino acids. V lost 2 bases, J lost 2 bases, and 6 bases lay in between. Original processing notes: ImmunoSEQ supplied junction-only sequences lacking quality scores, so filtering was different. The assay was immunoSEQ multiplex PCR, and TCRdb's table has in-frame clones only and misses some. V, J and clone size are those of that table, while D and trimming were read from the DNA. This table holds 850,000 to 1,200,000 clones, under 80% found once.

This sequence joins TRBV7-2 and TRBJ2-5; D not resolved. Sample: memory CD4+ T cells sorted from blood. Described subset: CD45RA-negative fraction. This TCR was recovered from a man between 18 and 29 years old in good health. The DNA for the CDR3 is TGTGCCAGCAGCTTATGGTTGCAAGAGACCCAGTACTTC. This codes for CASSLWLQETQYF.